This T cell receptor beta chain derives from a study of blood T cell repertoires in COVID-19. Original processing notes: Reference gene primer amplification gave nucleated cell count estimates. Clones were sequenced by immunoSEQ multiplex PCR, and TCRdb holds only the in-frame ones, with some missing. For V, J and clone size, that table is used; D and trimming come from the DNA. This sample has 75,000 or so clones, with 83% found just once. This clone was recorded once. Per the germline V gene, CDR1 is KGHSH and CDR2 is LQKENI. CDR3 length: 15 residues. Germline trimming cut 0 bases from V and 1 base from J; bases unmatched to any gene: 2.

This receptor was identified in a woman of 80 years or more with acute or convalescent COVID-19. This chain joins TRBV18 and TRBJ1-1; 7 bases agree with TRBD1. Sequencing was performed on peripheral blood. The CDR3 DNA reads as TGTGCCAGCTCACCACCTAACAGGGGGAACACTGAAGCTTTCTTT. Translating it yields CASSPPNRGNTEAFF.